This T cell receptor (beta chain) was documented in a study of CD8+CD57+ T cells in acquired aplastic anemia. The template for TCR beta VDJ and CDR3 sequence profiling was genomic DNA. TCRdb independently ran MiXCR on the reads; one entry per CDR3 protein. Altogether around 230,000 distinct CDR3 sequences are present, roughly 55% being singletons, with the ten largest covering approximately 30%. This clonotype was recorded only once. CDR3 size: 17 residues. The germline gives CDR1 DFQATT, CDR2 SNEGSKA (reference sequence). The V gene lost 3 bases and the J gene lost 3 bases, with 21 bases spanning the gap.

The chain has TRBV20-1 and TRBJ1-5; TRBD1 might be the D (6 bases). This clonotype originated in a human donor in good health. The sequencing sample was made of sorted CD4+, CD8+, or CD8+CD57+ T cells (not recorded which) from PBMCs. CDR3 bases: TGCAGTGCTAGGGGGGCGGAAAGGGGGGCCTACAATCAGCCCCAGCATTTT. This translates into CSARGAERGAYNQPQHF.